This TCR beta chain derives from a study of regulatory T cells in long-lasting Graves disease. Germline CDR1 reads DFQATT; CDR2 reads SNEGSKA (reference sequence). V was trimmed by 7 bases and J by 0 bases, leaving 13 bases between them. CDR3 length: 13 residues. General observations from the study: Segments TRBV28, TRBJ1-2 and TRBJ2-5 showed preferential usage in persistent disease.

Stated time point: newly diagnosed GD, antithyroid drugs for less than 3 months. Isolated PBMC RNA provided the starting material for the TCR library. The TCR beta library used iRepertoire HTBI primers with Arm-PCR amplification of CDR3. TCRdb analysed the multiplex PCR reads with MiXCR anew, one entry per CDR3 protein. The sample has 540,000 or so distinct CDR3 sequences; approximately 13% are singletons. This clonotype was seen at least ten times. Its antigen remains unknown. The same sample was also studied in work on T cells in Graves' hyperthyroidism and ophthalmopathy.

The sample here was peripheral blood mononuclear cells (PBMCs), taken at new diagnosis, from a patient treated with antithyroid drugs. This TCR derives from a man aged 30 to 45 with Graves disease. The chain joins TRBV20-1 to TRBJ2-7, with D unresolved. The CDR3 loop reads CSGEYPSSYEQYF. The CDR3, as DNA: TGCAGTGGAGAATACCCCTCCTCCTACGAGCAGTACTTC.